One and the same sample provided the 3 T cell receptor beta chains below, sequenced in a study of graft-versus-host responses after intestinal transplantation. Their antigens are not known. The protocol was immunoSEQ multiplex PCR, while the TCRdb copy is restricted to in-frame clones and leaves out a portion. The table shows more than 85,000 clones, with over 85% occurring only once. This sample comprised unstimulated CD8+ T cells sorted from spleen or lymph node cells, obtained before intestinal transplant. The receptors were gathered from a human donor who received an intestinal transplant.

The CDR3 loop is CAWRAAYRASRPYTEAFF. The CDR3 DNA follows: TGTGCCTGGAGGGCGGCATACAGGGCCTCACGCCCATACACTGAAGCTTTCTTT. The V and J genes are TRBV30 and TRBJ1-1; TRBD1 is a possible D gene (6 bases). V dropped 3 bases and J dropped 3 bases, with 26 bases sitting between them. CDR1 and CDR2 (germline): GTSNPN, SVGIG (reference sequence). The CDR3 is made up of 18 amino acids.

CDR3 DNA sequence: TGTGCCACCAGCAGAGACCCGGGGACTAGGGGACTCTACAATGAGCAGTTCTTC. It translates to CATSRDPGTRGLYNEQFF. The rearrangement links TRBV15 to TRBJ2-1; TRBD2 matches at 8 bases. The CDR3 is made up of 18 amino acids. J gave up 3 bases and V 0 bases, and 10 bases lay outside the gene matches. The germline CDR1 and CDR2 sequences are LNHNV and YYDKDF (reference sequence).

The V call is TRBV19, the J call TRBJ1-5, with no clear D. The germline V gene encodes CDR1 LNHDA and CDR2 SQIVND (reference sequence). V was clipped by 3 bases and J by 0 bases, with 6 bases between them. The CDR3 runs to 14 residues. In nucleotides, the CDR3 is TGTGCCAGTAGTATGACGGGTAGCAATCAGCCCCAGCATTTT. Amino acids: CASSMTGSNQPQHF.